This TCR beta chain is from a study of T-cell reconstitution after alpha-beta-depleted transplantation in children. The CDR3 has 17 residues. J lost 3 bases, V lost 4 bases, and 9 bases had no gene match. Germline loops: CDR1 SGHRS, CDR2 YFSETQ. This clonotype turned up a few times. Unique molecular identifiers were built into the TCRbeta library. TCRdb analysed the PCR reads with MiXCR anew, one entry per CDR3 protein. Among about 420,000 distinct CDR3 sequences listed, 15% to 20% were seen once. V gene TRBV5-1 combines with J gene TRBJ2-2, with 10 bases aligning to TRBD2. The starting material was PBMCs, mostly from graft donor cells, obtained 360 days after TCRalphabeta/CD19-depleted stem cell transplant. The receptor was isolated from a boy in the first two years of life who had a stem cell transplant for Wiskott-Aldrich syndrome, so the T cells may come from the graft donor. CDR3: CASSPLSGGADTGELFF. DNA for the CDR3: TGCGCCAGCAGCCCCTTAAGCGGGGGGGCCGACACCGGGGAGCTGTTTTTT. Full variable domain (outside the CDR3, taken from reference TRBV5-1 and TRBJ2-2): KAGVTQTPRYLIKTRGQQVTLSCSPISGHRSVSWYQQTPGQGLQFLFEYFSETQRNKGNFPGRFSGRQFSNSRSEMNVSTLELGDSALYLCASSPLSGGADTGELFFGEGSRLTVL.